Listed here is a single T cell receptor beta chain. Antigen: not known. A much more abundant neighbour one base away suggests this may be a read error. Co-extraction of both nucleic acids (RNA and DNA) used 20-30 mg of unsorted bulk tissue. Sampling was performed at five separate regions of each tumor. These data originate in a study of tumor-infiltrating lymphocytes in primary liver carcinoma. Study results and caveats: The overlap of tumor-adjacent and tumor-blood pairs was smaller than that of tumor region pairs.

Priming with a constant-region primer yielded TCR beta cDNA from 450 to 550 ng total RNA. Three nested multiplex PCR rounds, a slightly modified ARM-PCR, produced the libraries for TCR beta. PCR rounds one and two used TRBV1-TRBV30 forward primers with a C-beta reverse primer for 10 cycles each. TCRdb re-called the multiplex PCR reads through MiXCR, storing one row per CDR3 protein. The table records tens of thousands of distinct CDR3 sequences, over 70% of them present only once. The CDR3 contains 14 residues. Germline CDR1 and CDR2: SEHNR and FQNEAQ (reference sequence). Deletions cut 5 bases from V and 2 bases from J, with 12 bases between.

This receptor was taken from a woman aged 60-75 years with primary liver carcinoma and hepatitis B virus infection. The chain links TRBV7-9 to TRBJ2-5, with D possibly TRBD2 on 5 matching bases. Specimen: liver tumor tissue from sampling region 4. Subset described: tumor region T4, right-lateral pole. The CDR3 loop is CASSLRTCQETQYF. The DNA of the CDR3 is TGTGCCAGCAGCCTAAGGACTTGTCAAGAGACCCAGTACTTC.